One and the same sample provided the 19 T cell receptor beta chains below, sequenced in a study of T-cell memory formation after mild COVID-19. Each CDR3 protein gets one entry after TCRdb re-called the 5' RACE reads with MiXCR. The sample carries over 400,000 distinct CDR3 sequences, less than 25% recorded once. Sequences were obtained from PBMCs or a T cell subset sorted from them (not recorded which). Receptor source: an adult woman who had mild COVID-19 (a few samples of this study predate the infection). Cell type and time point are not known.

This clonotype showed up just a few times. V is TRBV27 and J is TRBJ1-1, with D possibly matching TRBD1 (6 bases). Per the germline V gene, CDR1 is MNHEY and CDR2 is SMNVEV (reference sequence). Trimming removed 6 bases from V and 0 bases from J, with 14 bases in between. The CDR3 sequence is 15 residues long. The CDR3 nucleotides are TGTGCCAGCAGACCTGGACAGTACATGAACACTGAAGCTTTCTTT. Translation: CASRPGQYMNTEAFF.

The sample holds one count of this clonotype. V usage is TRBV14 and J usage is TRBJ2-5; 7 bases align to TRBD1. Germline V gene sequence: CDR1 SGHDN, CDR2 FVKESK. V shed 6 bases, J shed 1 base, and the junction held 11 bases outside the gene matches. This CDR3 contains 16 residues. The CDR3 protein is CASSRQGLRLQETQYF. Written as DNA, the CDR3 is TGTGCCAGCAGTCGACAGGGCTTACGCCTCCAAGAGACCCAGTACTTC.

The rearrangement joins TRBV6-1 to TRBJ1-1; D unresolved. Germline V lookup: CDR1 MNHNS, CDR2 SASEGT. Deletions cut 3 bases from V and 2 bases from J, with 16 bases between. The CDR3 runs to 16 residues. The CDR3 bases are TGTGCCAGCAGTGAGTTTTCAGTTTTACCTAACACTGAAGCTTTCTTT. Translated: CASSEFSVLPNTEAFF.

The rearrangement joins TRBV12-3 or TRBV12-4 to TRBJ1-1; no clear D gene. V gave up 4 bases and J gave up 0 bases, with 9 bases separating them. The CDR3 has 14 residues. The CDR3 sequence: CASSSWGLNTEAFF. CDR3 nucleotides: TGTGCCAGCAGTTCTTGGGGTTTGAACACTGAAGCTTTCTTT.

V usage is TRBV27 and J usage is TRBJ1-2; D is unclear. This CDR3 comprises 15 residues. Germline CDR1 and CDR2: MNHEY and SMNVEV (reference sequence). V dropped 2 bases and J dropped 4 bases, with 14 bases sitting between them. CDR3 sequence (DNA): TGTGCCAGCAGTTTAGGGCACGCTCCCAGCTATGGCTACACCTTC. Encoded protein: CASSLGHAPSYGYTF.

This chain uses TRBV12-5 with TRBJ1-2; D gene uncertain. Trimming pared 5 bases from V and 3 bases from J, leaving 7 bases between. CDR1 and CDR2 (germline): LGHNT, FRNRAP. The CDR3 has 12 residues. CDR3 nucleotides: TGTGCTAGTGGTCTTCAGGACTATGGCTACACCTTC. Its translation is CASGLQDYGYTF.

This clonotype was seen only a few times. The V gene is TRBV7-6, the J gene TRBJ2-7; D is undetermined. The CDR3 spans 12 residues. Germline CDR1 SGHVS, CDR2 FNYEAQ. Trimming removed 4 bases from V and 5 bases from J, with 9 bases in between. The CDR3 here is CASSYTTDEQYF. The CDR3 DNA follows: TGTGCCAGCAGCTATACCACGGACGAGCAGTACTTC.

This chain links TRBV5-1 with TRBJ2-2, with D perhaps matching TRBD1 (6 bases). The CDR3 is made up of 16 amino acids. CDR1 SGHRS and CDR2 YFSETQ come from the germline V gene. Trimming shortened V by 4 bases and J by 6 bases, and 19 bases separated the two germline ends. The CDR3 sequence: CASSGFGQGSPGELFF. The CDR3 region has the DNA TGCGCCAGCAGCGGATTCGGCCAGGGGAGCCCCGGGGAGCTGTTTTTT.

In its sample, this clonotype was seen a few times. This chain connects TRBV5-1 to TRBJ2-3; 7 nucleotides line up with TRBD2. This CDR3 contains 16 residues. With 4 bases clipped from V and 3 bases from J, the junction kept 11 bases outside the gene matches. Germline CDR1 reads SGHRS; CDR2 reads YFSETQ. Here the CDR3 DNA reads TGCGCCAGCAGCCTCATAGCGGGCCTGATTACAGATACGCAGTATTTT. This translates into CASSLIAGLITDTQYF.

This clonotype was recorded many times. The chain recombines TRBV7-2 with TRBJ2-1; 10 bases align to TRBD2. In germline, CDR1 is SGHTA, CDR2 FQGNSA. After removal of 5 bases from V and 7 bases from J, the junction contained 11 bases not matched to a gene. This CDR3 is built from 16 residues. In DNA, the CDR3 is TGTGCCAGCAGCCGCACTAGCGGGGTACCTGGGAATGAGCAGTTCTTC. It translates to CASSRTSGVPGNEQFF. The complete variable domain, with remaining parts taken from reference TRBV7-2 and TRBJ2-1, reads GAGVSQSPSNKVTEKGKDVELRCDPISGHTALYWYRQSLGQGLEFLIYFQGNSAPDKSGLPSDRFSAERTGGSVSTLTIQRTQQEDSAVYLCASSRTSGVPGNEQFFGPGTRLTVL.

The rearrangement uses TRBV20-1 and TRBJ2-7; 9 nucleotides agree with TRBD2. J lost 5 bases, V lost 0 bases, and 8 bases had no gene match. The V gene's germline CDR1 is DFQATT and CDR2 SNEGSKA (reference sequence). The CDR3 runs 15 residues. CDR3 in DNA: TGCAGTGCTAGAGAATGGGGGACTAGCTCGCACGAGCAGTACTTC. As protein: CSAREWGTSSHEQYF.

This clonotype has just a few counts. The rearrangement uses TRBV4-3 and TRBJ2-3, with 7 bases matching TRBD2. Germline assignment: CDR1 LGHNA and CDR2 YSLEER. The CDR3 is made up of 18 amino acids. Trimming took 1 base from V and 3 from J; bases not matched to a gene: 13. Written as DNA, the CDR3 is TGCGCCAGCAGCCAAGGGCTACCCCGGGGCGGGAGTACAGATACGCAGTATTTT. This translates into CASSQGLPRGGSTDTQYF.

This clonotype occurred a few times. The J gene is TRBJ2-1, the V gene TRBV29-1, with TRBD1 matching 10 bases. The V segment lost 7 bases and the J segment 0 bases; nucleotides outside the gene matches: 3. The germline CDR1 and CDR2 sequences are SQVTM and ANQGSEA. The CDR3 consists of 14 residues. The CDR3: CSARTGGSYNEQFF. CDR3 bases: TGCAGCGCCCGGACAGGGGGCTCCTACAATGAGCAGTTCTTC.

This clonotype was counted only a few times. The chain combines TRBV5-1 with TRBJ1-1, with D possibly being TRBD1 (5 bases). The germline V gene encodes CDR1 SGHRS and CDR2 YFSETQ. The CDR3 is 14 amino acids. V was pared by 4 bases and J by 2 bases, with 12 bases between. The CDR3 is CASSPTVYNTEAFF. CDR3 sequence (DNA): TGCGCCAGCAGCCCGACAGTTTACAACACTGAAGCTTTCTTT.

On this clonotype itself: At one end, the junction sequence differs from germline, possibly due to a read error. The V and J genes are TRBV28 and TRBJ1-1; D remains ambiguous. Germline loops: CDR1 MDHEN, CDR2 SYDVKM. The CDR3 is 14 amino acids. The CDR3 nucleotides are TGTGCCAGCAGTCCCCCCCCCACTGTCGCTGAAGCTTTTTTT. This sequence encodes CASSPPPTVAEAFF.

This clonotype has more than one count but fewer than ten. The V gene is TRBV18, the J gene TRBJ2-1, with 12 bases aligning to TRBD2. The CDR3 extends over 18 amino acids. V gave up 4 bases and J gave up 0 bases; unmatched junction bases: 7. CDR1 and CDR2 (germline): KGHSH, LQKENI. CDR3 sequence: CASSQRTSGAASYNEQFF. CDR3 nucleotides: TGTGCCAGCTCACAACGGACTAGCGGGGCAGCCTCCTACAATGAGCAGTTCTTC. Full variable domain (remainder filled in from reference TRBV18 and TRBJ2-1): NAGVMQNPRHLVRRRGQEARLRCSPMKGHSHVYWYRQLPEEGLKFMVYLQKENIIDESGMPKERFSAEFPKEGPSILRIQQVVRGDSAAYFCASSQRTSGAASYNEQFFGPGTRLTVL.

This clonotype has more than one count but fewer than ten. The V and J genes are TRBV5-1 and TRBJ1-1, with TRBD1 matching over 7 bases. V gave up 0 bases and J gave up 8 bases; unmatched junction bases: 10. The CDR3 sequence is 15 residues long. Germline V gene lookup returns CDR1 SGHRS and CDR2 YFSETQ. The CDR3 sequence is CASSLGGQAPNEAFF. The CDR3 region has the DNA TGCGCCAGCAGCTTGGGAGGACAGGCCCCGAACGAAGCTTTCTTT.

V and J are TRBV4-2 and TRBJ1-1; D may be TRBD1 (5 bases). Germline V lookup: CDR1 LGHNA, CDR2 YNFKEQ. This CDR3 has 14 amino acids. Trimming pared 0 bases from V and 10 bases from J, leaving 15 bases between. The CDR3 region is CASSQDRSTGRAFF. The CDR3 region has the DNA TGTGCCAGCAGCCAAGACCGTAGCACAGGTCGAGCTTTCTTT.

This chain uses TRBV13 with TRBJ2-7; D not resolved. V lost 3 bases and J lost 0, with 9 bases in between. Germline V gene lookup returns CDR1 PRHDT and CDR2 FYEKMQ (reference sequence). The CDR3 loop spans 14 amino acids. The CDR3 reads CASSFGIPSYEQYF. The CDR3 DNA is TGTGCCAGCAGCTTCGGTATACCCTCCTACGAGCAGTACTTC. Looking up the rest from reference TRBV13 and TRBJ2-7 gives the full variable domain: AAGVIQSPRHLIKEKRETATLKCYPIPRHDTVYWYQQGPGQDPQFLISFYEKMQSDKGSIPDRFSAQQFSDYHSELNMSSLELGDSALYFCASSFGIPSYEQYFGPGTRLTVT.